The entry below describes one T cell receptor beta chain. Antigen unknown. This sample was taken from a study of T cell responses to AZD1222 COVID-19 vaccine. Overall study: Second-dose schedules of about 4 or about 12 weeks were combined.

Some clones are missing from TCRdb's copy, which holds only in-frame ones; the method was immunoSEQ multiplex PCR. The table lists 120,000 or so clones, over 75% of them singletons. Findings and caveats of the study: Unmutated variant regions are reportedly targeted by nearly half of spike-specific TCRs. Donors in the cohort were predominantly white British and more often female, and clonal diversity was possibly underestimated.

CDR1 is MRHNA and CDR2 is SNTAGT in the germline V gene. The V segment lost 4 bases and the J segment 4 bases; nucleotides outside the gene matches: 2. This CDR3 region has 15 residues. The material sequenced was peripheral blood, taken on day 0 of AZD1222 vaccination. J is TRBJ2-3 and V is TRBV6-4, with 13 positions matching TRBD2. The sequence was obtained from an adult in good health. Here the CDR3 reads CASSVLAGGADTQYF. The CDR3 bases are TGTGCCAGCAGTGTACTAGCGGGAGGGGCAGATACGCAGTATTTT.